This TCR beta chain was captured by sequencing in a study of T-cell memory formation after mild COVID-19. Study conclusions and caveats: Among contracting clones, CD4+ were mainly CM/EM and CD8+ enriched in EMRA. A second wave of clones peaked on day 37, and their SARS-CoV-2 specificity went unconfirmed.

This clonotype showed up just a few times. Its target is not known. The CDR3 runs 16 residues. Germline trimming cut 1 base from V and 0 bases from J; bases unmatched to any gene: 2. Germline V lookup: CDR1 LGHDT, CDR2 YNNKEL (reference sequence). TCRdb itself ran the 5' RACE reads through MiXCR, one entry per CDR3 protein. This table has 50,000 to 60,000 distinct CDR3 sequences, 25% to 30% appearing once. The specimen was PBMCs or a T cell subset sorted from them (not recorded which). The receptor was isolated from a man between 18 and 29 years old who had mild COVID-19 (a few samples of this study predate the infection). Cell type and time point are not known. The chain joins TRBV3-1 to TRBJ2-3; 9 bases match TRBD2. CDR3: CASSQGLAASTDTQYF. The CDR3 nucleotides are TGTGCCAGCAGCCAAGGACTAGCGGCTAGCACAGATACGCAGTATTTT.